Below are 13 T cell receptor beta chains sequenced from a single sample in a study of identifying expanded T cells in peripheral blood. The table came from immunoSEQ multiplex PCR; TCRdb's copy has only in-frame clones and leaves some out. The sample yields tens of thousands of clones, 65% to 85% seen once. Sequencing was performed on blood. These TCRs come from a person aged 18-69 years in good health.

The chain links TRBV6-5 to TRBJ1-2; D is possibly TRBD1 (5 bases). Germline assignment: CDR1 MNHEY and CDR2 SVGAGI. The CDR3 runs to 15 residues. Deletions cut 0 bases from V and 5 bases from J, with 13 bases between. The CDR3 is CASSYSGQGGYGYTF. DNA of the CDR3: TGTGCCAGCAGTTACTCGGGCCAGGGAGGATATGGCTACACCTTC.

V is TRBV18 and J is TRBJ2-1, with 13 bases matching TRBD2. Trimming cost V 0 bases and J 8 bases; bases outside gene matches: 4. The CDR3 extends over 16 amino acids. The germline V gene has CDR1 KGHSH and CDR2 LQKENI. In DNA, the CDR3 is TGTGCCAGCTCACCACCGGGACTAGCGGGATTCGATGAGCAGTTCTTC. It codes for CASSPPGLAGFDEQFF.

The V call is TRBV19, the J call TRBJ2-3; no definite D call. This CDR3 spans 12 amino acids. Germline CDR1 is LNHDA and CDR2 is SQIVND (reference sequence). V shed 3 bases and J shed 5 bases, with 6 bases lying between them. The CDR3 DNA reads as TGTGCCAGTAGTATCGGGTTAGATACGCAGTATTTT. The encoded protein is CASSIGLDTQYF.

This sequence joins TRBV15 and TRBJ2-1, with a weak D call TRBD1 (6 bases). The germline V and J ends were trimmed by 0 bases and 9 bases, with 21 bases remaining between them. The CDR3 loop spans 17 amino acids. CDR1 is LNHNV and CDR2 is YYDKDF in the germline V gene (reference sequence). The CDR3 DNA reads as TGTGCCACCAGCAGAGATGGCTCGGACAGCAAGCGCGGTGAGCAGTTCTTC. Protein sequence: CATSRDGSDSKRGEQFF.

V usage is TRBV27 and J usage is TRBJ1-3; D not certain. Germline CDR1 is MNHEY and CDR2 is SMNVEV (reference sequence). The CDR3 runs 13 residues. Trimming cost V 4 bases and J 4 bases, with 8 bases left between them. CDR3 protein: CASSSPGGNTIYF. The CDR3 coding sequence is TGTGCCAGCAGTTCCCCCGGGGGAAACACCATATATTTT.

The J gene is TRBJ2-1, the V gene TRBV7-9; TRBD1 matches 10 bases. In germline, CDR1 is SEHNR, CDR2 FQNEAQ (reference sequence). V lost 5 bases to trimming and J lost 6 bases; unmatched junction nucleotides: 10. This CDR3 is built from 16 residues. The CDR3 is CASSARQGATPNEQFF. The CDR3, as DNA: TGTGCCAGCAGCGCACGACAGGGGGCGACTCCCAATGAGCAGTTCTTC. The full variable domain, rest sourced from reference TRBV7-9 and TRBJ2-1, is DTGVSQNPRHKITKRGQNVTFRCDPISEHNRLYWYRQTLGQGPEFLTYFQNEAQLEKSRLLSDRFSAERPKGSFSTLEIQRTEQGDSAMYLCASSARQGATPNEQFFGPGTRLTVL.

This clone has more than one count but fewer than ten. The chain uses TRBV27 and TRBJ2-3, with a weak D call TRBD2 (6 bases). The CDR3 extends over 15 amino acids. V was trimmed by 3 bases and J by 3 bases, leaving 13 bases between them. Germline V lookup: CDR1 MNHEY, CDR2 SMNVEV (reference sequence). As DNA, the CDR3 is TGTGCCAGCAGTTTCGCCTACCTAGCGACAGATACGCAGTATTTT. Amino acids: CASSFAYLATDTQYF.

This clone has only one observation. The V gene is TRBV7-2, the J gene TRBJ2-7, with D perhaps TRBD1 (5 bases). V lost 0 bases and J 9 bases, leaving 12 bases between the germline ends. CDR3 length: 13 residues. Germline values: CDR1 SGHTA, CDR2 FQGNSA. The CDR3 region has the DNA TGTGCCAGCAGCTTAGCTGGCAGGGAAGGGCAGTACTTC. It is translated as CASSLAGREGQYF.

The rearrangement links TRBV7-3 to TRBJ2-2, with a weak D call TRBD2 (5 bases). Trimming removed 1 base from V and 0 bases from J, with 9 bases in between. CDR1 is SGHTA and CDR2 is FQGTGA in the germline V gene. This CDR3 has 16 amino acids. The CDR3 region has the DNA TGTGCCAGCAGCTTAAACGGAGGTTCGAACACCGGGGAGCTGTTTTTT. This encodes CASSLNGGSNTGELFF.

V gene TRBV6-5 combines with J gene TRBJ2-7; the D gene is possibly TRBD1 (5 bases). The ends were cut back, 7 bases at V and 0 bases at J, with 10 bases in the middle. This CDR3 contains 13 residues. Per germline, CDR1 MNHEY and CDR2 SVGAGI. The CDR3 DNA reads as TGTGCCAGCAACCCGACAGCCTCCTACGAGCAGTACTTC. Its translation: CASNPTASYEQYF.

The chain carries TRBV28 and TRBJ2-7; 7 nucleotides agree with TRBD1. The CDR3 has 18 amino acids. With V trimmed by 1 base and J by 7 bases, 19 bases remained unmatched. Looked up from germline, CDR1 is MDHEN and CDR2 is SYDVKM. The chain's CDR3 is CASSLSHIRQGSKREQYF. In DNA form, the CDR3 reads TGTGCCAGCAGTTTATCCCACATAAGACAGGGATCTAAACGGGAGCAGTACTTC.

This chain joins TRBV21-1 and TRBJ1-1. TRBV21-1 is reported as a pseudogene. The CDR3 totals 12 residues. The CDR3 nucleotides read TGTGCCAGCAGCGGGGGGTTTGCTGAAGCTTTCTTT. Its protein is CASSGGFAEAFF.

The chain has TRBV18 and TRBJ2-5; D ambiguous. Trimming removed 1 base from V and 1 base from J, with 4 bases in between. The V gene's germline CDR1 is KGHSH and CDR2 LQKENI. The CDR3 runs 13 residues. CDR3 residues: CASSPQVQETQYF. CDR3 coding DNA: TGTGCCAGCTCACCACAGGTCCAAGAGACCCAGTACTTC.